This is a list of T cell receptor beta chains from one sample in a study of blood T cell repertoires in COVID-19. Libraries were prepared by immunoSEQ multiplex PCR; TCRdb keeps only in-frame clonotypes and omits some of them. The sample includes about 14,000 clones, roughly 80% of them seen just once. Sequencing was performed on peripheral blood. These receptors originate from a human donor in a cohort sampled during active COVID-19. The CDR3 runs from the conserved cysteine through the conserved F or W. The D gene is left open where the match is weak. Some rows have no size entry. The others give once, few or many, or a class for an expanded clone.

TRBV24-1,NA,NA,TRBJ2-1,TGTGCCACCCCCCTCCTCAATGAGCAGTTCTTC,CATPLLNEQFF
TRBV6-5,NA,NA,TRBJ1-6,TGTGCCAGCAGTTTTGGGACACAAGATAATTCACCCCTCCACTTT,CASSFGTQDNSPLHF
TRBV4-2,NA,NA,TRBJ2-4,TGTGCCAGCAGCCAAGACTGGGGTGGAGGAAACATTCAGTACTTC,CASSQDWGGGNIQYF
TRBV19,NA,NA,TRBJ2-5,TGTGCCAGTAGTATTGGCTCCCAAGAGACCCAGTACTTC,CASSIGSQETQYF
TRBV11-1,NA,NA,TRBJ2-1,TGTGCCAGCAGCTTAGGCCTCGCGGCGGGATACAATGAGCAGTTCTTC,CASSLGLAAGYNEQFF
TRBV10-3,once,TRBD2,TRBJ2-1,TGTGCCATCAGTTGGACTAGCGGGGACAATGAGCAGTTCTTC,CAISWTSGDNEQFF
TRBV3-1/TRBV3-2,medium-sized,NA,TRBJ2-7,TGTGCCAGCAGCCAAGCAGGCAGGGGAAGAGAAAACGAGCAGTACTTC,CASSQAGRGRENEQYF
TRBV12-3/TRBV12-4,NA,NA,TRBJ2-3,TGTGCCAGCAGTTTTTCTACAGATACGCAGTATTTT,CASSFSTDTQYF
TRBV2,NA,TRBD2,TRBJ2-3,TGTGCCAGCAGTGACAGTCCTAGCGGGAGGGTGGCAGATACGCAGTATTTT,CASSDSPSGRVADTQYF
TRBV6-1,NA,NA,TRBJ2-1,TGTGCCAGCAGTGAAGTCACCTTCGCCACTTACAATGAGCAGTTCTTC,CASSEVTFATYNEQFF
TRBV12-3/TRBV12-4,NA,NA,TRBJ2-1,TGTGCCAGCAGCCTTTCGGTGGTTGAGCAGTTCTTC,CASSLSVVEQFF
TRBV15,NA,TRBD2,TRBJ2-2,TGTGCCACCAGCAGAGCAACGGGATTAGCGGGGGACACCGGGGAGCTGTTTTTT,CATSRATGLAGDTGELFF
TRBV7-2,few,TRBD2,TRBJ2-7,TGTGCCAGCGCGACGGGGACTAGCGGTTACGAGCAGTACTTC,CASATGTSGYEQYF
TRBV3-1/TRBV3-2,NA,NA,TRBJ1-1,TGTGCCAGCAGCCTTCTGGGGGCCGACACTGAAGCTTTCTTT,CASSLLGADTEAFF
TRBV9,NA,TRBD2,TRBJ2-1,TGTGCCAGCAGCCTCAGCGGGAGAGGGTCCTACAATGAGCAGTTCTTC,CASSLSGRGSYNEQFF
TRBV6-5,NA,NA,TRBJ1-1,TGTGCCAGCAGTTCGCCTATGAACACTGAAGCTTTCTTT,CASSSPMNTEAFF
TRBV5-4,once,TRBD1,TRBJ2-1,TGTGCCAGCAGCTCCCGGGACAGGGGATCTGAGCAGTTCTTC,CASSSRDRGSEQFF
TRBV18,NA,TRBD1,TRBJ1-1,TGTGCCAGCTCACCTGGGACAGGGATGAACACTGAAGCTTTCTTT,CASSPGTGMNTEAFF
TRBV5-4,NA,TRBD2,TRBJ2-1,TGTGCCAGCAGCAATACGGGGACTAGCGCAAACAATGAGCAGTTCTTC,CASSNTGTSANNEQFF
TRBV28,NA,NA,TRBJ2-7,TGTGCCAGCAGTCCCGGGACAATGGTTCACGAGCAGTACTTC,CASSPGTMVHEQYF
TRBV3-1/TRBV3-2,NA,NA,TRBJ2-4,TGTGCCACCGCCCCGGGGGCCAAAAACATTCAGTACTTC,CATAPGAKNIQYF
TRBV30,NA,NA,TRBJ1-4,TGTGCCTGGAGTATAACCGAAGCGGAAAAACTGTTTTTT,CAWSITEAEKLFF
TRBV28,NA,TRBD1,TRBJ2-1,TGTGCCAGCAGTTCCGCCGGGACAGGGGGAAGCAATGAGCAGTTCTTC,CASSSAGTGGSNEQFF
TRBV29-1,NA,NA,TRBJ2-7,TGCAGCGTTGCAACAGGCTCCTACGAGCAGTACTTC,CSVATGSYEQYF
TRBV5-6,NA,TRBD1,TRBJ1-2,TGTGCCAGCAGCTCGGACCGGGACAGGGGTATCGGCTATGGCTACACCTTC,CASSSDRDRGIGYGYTF
TRBV7-9,few,NA,TRBJ1-2,TGTGCCAGCAGCTTAGAGCGGCAGTCCTATGGCTACACCTTC,CASSLERQSYGYTF
TRBV6-2/TRBV6-3,NA,TRBD1,TRBJ2-7,TGTGCCAGCAGTTTACAGGGGTACTACGAGCAGTACTTC,CASSLQGYYEQYF